These 21 T cell receptor beta chains share one sample of origin, sequenced in a study of T-cell reconstitution after alpha-beta-depleted transplantation in children. The library targeted TCRbeta and was prepared with unique molecular identifiers. Via MiXCR, TCRdb re-called the PCR reads, giving one row per CDR3 protein. The sample holds around 490,000 distinct CDR3 sequences, roughly 10% seen once. This specimen was PBMCs, mostly from graft donor cells, taken 180 days after TCRalphabeta/CD19-depleted stem cell transplant. These TCRs come from a female patient aged 2-10 years who had a stem cell transplant for aplastic anemia, so the T cells may come from the graft donor.

This clonotype was counted at least ten times. V gene TRBV18 combines with J gene TRBJ2-3; 14 positions agree with TRBD2. The V gene end was trimmed by 6 bases and the J gene end by 3 bases; junction bases not matched to a gene: 5. Germline V CDR1 and CDR2: KGHSH, LQKENI. The length of the CDR3 is 16 residues. The CDR3 DNA sequence: TGTGCCAGCTCGCGGACTAGCGGGAGGACGACAGATACGCAGTATTTT. Protein product: CASSRTSGRTTDTQYF.

This chain connects TRBV20-1 to TRBJ2-7; no firm D call. CDR1 DFQATT and CDR2 SNEGSKA come from the germline V gene (reference sequence). V was clipped by 3 bases and J by 5 bases, with 17 bases between them. The CDR3 has 14 amino acids. The DNA for the CDR3 is TGCAGTGCTAGGTCGACTCTGTCTGTGAACGAGCAGTACTTC. Its protein is CSARSTLSVNEQYF.

This clonotype was recorded many times. V usage is TRBV11-2 and J usage is TRBJ2-5; D not resolved. This CDR3 comprises 11 residues. With 6 bases removed from V and 5 bases from J, the gap between germline ends came to 7 bases. Per the germline V gene, CDR1 is SGHAT and CDR2 is FQNNGV. The CDR3 loop reads CASRTEETQYF. The CDR3 coding sequence is TGTGCCAGCAGGACTGAGGAGACCCAGTACTTC.

The chain couples TRBV27 to TRBJ2-3; TRBD2 is a possible D gene (5 bases). The germline gives CDR1 MNHEY, CDR2 SMNVEV (reference sequence). V shed 3 bases and J shed 6 bases, with 13 bases lying between them. CDR3 size: 14 residues. The CDR3 DNA is TGTGCCAGCAGTTTGCGAGGGTCCCTTGATACGCAGTATTTT. This sequence encodes CASSLRGSLDTQYF.

To note about this clonotype: A much larger clone lies a single base off, so this may be a read error. J is TRBJ1-2 and V is TRBV9, with D unclear. Trimming took off 0 bases at V and 4 bases at J, with 4 bases between the two ends. The germline gives CDR1 SGDLS, CDR2 YYNGEE. This CDR3 contains 12 residues. The CDR3 loop is CASSVEGYGYTF. The CDR3 coding sequence is TGTGCCAGCAGCGTAGAAGGCTATGGCTACACCTTC.

This clonotype came up many times. The CDR3, as DNA: TGTGCCAGCAGTCCACTAGGGCTAGCGGGAGGTAACAATGAGCAGTTCTTC. Translating it yields CASSPLGLAGGNNEQFF. The chain combines TRBV14 with TRBJ2-1, with 11 nucleotides matching TRBD2. Germline CDR1 is SGHDN and CDR2 is FVKESK. CDR3 size: 17 residues. Trimming took 6 bases from V and 5 from J; bases not matched to a gene: 12.

This chain links TRBV7-8 with TRBJ2-2; 7 bases are shared with TRBD2. The CDR3 length is 15 residues. Germline V CDR1 and CDR2: SGHVS, FQNEAQ. The V gene end was trimmed by 1 base and the J gene end by 4 bases; junction bases not matched to a gene: 3. The CDR3 loop is CASSLGGRFTGELFF. The DNA for the CDR3 is TGTGCCAGCAGCTTAGGCGGGAGATTCACCGGGGAGCTGTTTTTT.

This clonotype occurred a few times. The CDR3 loop is CASSPWPFDRGNTGELFF. CDR3 sequence (DNA): TGTGCCAGCAGCCCTTGGCCATTCGACAGGGGGAACACCGGGGAGCTGTTTTTT. The rearrangement uses TRBV7-7 and TRBJ2-2; 8 nucleotides align to TRBD1. V shed 5 bases and J 1 base; nucleotides not matched to a gene: 12. This CDR3 contains 18 residues. CDR1 SSHAT and CDR2 FNYEAQ come from the germline V gene (reference sequence).

This chain's CDR3 is CASSLSGSASNTEAFF. CDR3 bases: TGTGCCAGCAGCTTGTCTGGGTCTGCCTCGAACACTGAAGCTTTCTTT. This chain links TRBV5-4 with TRBJ1-1; D is undetermined. The CDR3 sequence is 16 residues long. V lost 1 base, J lost 1 base, and 14 bases lay in between. Germline V gene data show CDR1 as SGHNT and CDR2 as YYREEE (reference sequence). The full variable domain, its missing parts supplied by reference TRBV5-4 and TRBJ1-1, is ETGVTQSPTHLIKTRGQQVTLRCSSQSGHNTVSWYQQALGQGPQFIFQYYREEENGRGNFPPRFSGLQFPNYSSELNVNALELDDSALYLCASSLSGSASNTEAFFGQGTRLTVV.

The chain joins TRBV28 to TRBJ1-2, with 9 bases that match TRBD1. J gave up 7 bases and V 3 bases, and 12 bases lay outside the gene matches. The CDR3 covers 16 residues. Germline values: CDR1 MDHEN, CDR2 SYDVKM. Written as DNA, the CDR3 is TGTGCCAGCAGTTTTTACCCGGACAGGGGAAGATTTGGCTACACCTTC. Its translation is CASSFYPDRGRFGYTF.

This clonotype was counted at least ten times. CDR3 in DNA: TGTGCCAGCAGGGAGGGCCCGAGGGGCTACACCTTC. This translates into CASREGPRGYTF. V is TRBV12-3 or TRBV12-4 and J is TRBJ1-2; unclear D gene. The CDR3 runs 12 residues. V lost 6 bases and J 8 bases, leaving 13 bases between the germline ends.

This clonotype was found a few times. This sequence joins TRBV18 and TRBJ1-1; 9 bases are a match to TRBD1. Germline V gene data show CDR1 as KGHSH and CDR2 as LQKENI. This CDR3 is built from 12 residues. V lost 6 bases to trimming and J lost 6 bases; unmatched junction nucleotides: 2. The CDR3 region is CASSTGGPEAFF. In DNA form, the CDR3 reads TGTGCCAGCTCGACAGGGGGTCCTGAAGCTTTCTTT.

The rearrangement links TRBV24-1 to TRBJ1-2, with D perhaps matching TRBD1 (5 bases). V lost 1 base to trimming and J lost 4 bases, with 9 bases between them. Looked up from germline, CDR1 is KGHDR and CDR2 is SFDVKD. The CDR3 runs 14 residues. The CDR3 spells CATSDLMGGYGYTF. In DNA, the CDR3 is TGTGCCACCAGTGATTTAATGGGGGGCTATGGCTACACCTTC.

This clonotype came up a few times. The gene calls are TRBV10-3 and TRBJ1-1; 7 positions match TRBD1. V gave up 10 bases and J gave up 5 bases; unmatched junction bases: 10. CDR3 length: 13 amino acids. CDR1 ENHRY and CDR2 SYGVKD come from the germline V gene. CDR3 in DNA: TGTGCCACCGCAGGGGGGCAAAAGACTGAAGCTTTCTTT. Its translation is CATAGGQKTEAFF.

This clonotype was found a few times. J is TRBJ2-1 and V is TRBV3-1, with no clear D. The CDR3 is made up of 15 amino acids. Trimming took 1 base from V and 3 from J, leaving 10 bases between them. CDR1 is LGHDT, CDR2 YNNKEL, per germline (reference sequence). The CDR3 region has the DNA TGTGCCAGCAGCCAAGTGGCCTTAGGCTACAATGAGCAGTTCTTC. Protein sequence: CASSQVALGYNEQFF.

V is TRBV6-5 and J is TRBJ2-5; no clear D gene. The CDR3 is 12 amino acids. V was clipped by 6 bases and J by 6 bases, with 11 bases between them. CDR1 is MNHEY and CDR2 is SVGAGI in the germline V gene. The CDR3 nucleotides read TGTGCCAGCAGGAGTACAGTCCAGACCCAGTACTTC. This gives the protein CASRSTVQTQYF.

This clonotype turned up a few times. A much larger clone differs by one base, so this may be a read error. The V call is TRBV29-1, the J call TRBJ1-1; D gene ambiguous. CDR3 size: 9 residues. The V gene's germline CDR1 is SQVTM and CDR2 ANQGSEA. V was cut by 3 bases and J by 7 bases, with 3 bases left in between. For the CDR3, the DNA is TGCAGCGTTGATAGTGAAGCTTTCTTT. Amino acid sequence: CSVDSEAFF.

The V gene is TRBV4-3, the J gene TRBJ2-2, with D unresolved. The CDR3 is 13 residues long. The V and J ends lost 1 base and 7 bases respectively, with 7 bases between them. Germline V lookup: CDR1 LGHNA, CDR2 YSLEER. CDR3 bases: TGCGCCAGCAGCCAAGGGACGGACGGGGAGCTGTTTTTT. Translating gives CASSQGTDGELFF.

Here the CDR3 DNA reads TGTGCCAGCAGTCCGTCCCCGGGAGGGAGTTACGAGCAGTACTTC. Amino acids: CASSPSPGGSYEQYF. This chain uses TRBV28 with TRBJ2-7; TRBD2 agrees at 8 bases. After removal of 5 bases from V and 4 bases from J, the junction contained 10 bases not matched to a gene. CDR1 MDHEN and CDR2 SYDVKM come from the germline V gene. This CDR3 comprises 15 residues.

This clonotype was seen many times. V is TRBV11-3 and J is TRBJ2-1, with 7 positions matching TRBD2. Germline V gene sequence: CDR1 SGHNT, CDR2 YENEEA. V shed 4 bases and J 1 base; nucleotides not matched to a gene: 4. The CDR3 extends over 15 amino acids. The DNA of the CDR3 is TGTGCCAGCAGCTCTCGGACTAGTTCCTACAATGAGCAGTTCTTC. As protein: CASSSRTSSYNEQFF.

This clonotype was seen ten or more times. The chain joins TRBV10-3 to TRBJ2-7, with D possibly matching TRBD1 (5 bases). CDR3 length: 13 residues. V shed 11 bases and J shed 3 bases, with 17 bases lying between them. Per the germline V gene, CDR1 is ENHRY and CDR2 is SYGVKD. The CDR3, as DNA: TGTGCCGGAAGCAGGGTAGTGGGCTACGAGCAGTACTTC. Encoded protein: CAGSRVVGYEQYF.